This TCR beta chain was sequenced in a study of shared clonotypes between healthy human individuals. Study-level background: The cohort comprised a couple of women and a few men. Their ages spanned 18 to 49 years. Whole-study findings and limits: Sampling covered blood only; tissue repertoires likely differ.

Libraries were prepared by immunoSEQ multiplex PCR; TCRdb keeps only in-frame clonotypes and omits some of them. The profile shows 2,100,000 or so clones, nearly 97% of them singletons. The CDR3 runs 15 residues. V was trimmed by 0 bases and J by 1 base, leaving 10 bases between them. Germline V gene sequence: CDR1 SGHNT, CDR2 YYREEE (reference sequence). Details on this clone: What it binds is unknown.

This TCR was recovered from a man between 18 and 29 years old in good health. The chain joins TRBV5-4 to TRBJ1-1, with D possibly TRBD1 on 6 matching bases. Source material: naive CD4+ T cells sorted from blood. Subset given: CD45RA+ positively selected. CDR3 protein: CASSLGGAKNTEAFF. In DNA form, the CDR3 reads TGTGCCAGCAGCTTGGGGGGGGCCAAGAACACTGAAGCTTTCTTT.